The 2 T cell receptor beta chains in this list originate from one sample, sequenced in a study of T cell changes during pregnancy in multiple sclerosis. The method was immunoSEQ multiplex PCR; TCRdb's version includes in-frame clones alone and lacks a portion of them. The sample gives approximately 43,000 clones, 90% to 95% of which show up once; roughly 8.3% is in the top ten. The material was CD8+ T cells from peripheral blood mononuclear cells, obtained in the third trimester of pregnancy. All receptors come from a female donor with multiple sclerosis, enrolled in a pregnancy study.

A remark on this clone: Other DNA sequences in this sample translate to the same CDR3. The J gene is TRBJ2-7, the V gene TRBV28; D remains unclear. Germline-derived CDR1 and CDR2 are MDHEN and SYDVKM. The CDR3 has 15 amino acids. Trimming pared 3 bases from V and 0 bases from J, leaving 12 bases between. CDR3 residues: CASSFRGTSSYEQYF. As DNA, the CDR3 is TGTGCCAGCAGTTTCCGCGGCACGAGCTCCTACGAGCAGTACTTC. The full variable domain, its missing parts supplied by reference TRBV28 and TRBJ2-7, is DVKVTQSSRYLVKRTGEKVFLECVQDMDHENMFWYRQDPGLGLRLIYFSYDVKMKEKGDIPEGYSVSREKKERFSLILESASTNQTSMYLCASSFRGTSSYEQYFGPGTRLTVT.

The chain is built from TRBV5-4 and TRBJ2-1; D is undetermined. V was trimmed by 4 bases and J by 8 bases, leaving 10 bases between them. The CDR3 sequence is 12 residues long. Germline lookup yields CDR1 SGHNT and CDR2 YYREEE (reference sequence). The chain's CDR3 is CASSVDNYEQFF. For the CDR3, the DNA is TGTGCCAGCAGCGTGGATAACTATGAGCAGTTCTTC.